This T cell receptor (beta chain) was obtained from a study of blood T cells in healthy people across ages. With 4 bases removed from V and 7 bases from J, the gap between germline ends came to 17 bases. This CDR3 is 14 amino acids long. Germline lookup yields CDR1 SGHRS and CDR2 YFSETQ. Then a second PCR, running roughly 7 to 11 cycles, was carried out with a sample-barcoded 5' primer and a J-beta primer mix. One entry per CDR3 protein results from TCRdb running MiXCR on the 5' RACE reads. The repertoire has roughly 1,800,000 distinct CDR3 sequences, 49% of them found once; the top ten carry 2.1%. The source is a woman between 40 and 50 years old in good health. Material: blood. This chain uses TRBV5-1 with TRBJ1-2; D possibly corresponds to TRBD1 (6 bases). The CDR3 here is CASSTRDKDCGYTF. DNA for the CDR3: TGCGCCAGCAGCACCCGGGACAAGGACTGTGGCTACACCTTC.